These 28 T cell receptor beta chains share one sample of origin, sequenced in a study of OX40 agonist ivuxolimab in advanced cancers. TCRdb's copy holds only in-frame clones and misses some; the assay was immunoSEQ multiplex PCR. This sample has about 45,000 clones, with around nine tenths found just once. The sequenced sample was CD4+ or CD8+ T cells sorted from blood, obtained in a trial of the OX40 agonist ivuxolimab. The source is an adult with an advanced solid tumor such as melanoma, head and neck, liver or kidney cancer.

In its sample, this clone was seen once. The CDR3 sequence is CASSFRGLSYNEQFF. Here the CDR3 DNA reads TGTGCCAGCAGTTTCAGGGGGTTGTCCTACAATGAGCAGTTCTTC. The V and J genes are TRBV28 and TRBJ2-1; 7 bases line up with TRBD1. Germline V gene lookup returns CDR1 MDHEN and CDR2 SYDVKM. Trimming took 3 bases from V and 1 from J; bases not matched to a gene: 3. The CDR3 consists of 15 residues. The full variable domain, in which reference TRBV28 and TRBJ2-1 provide the parts outside the CDR3, is DVKVTQSSRYLVKRTGEKVFLECVQDMDHENMFWYRQDPGLGLRLIYFSYDVKMKEKGDIPEGYSVSREKKERFSLILESASTNQTSMYLCASSFRGLSYNEQFFGPGTRLTVL.

The rearrangement links TRBV12-5 to TRBJ2-7; D ambiguous. Germline lookup yields CDR1 LGHNT and CDR2 FRNRAP. V dropped 3 bases and J dropped 3 bases, with 15 bases sitting between them. This CDR3 is built from 15 residues. The chain's CDR3 is CASGFPLAGVYEQYF. Here the CDR3 DNA reads TGTGCTAGTGGTTTCCCCCTCGCAGGCGTCTACGAGCAGTACTTC.

The rearrangement uses TRBV28 and TRBJ2-3; a weak D match, TRBD2 (6 bases). This CDR3 spans 15 amino acids. CDR1 MDHEN and CDR2 SYDVKM come from the germline V gene. Deletions cut 5 bases from V and 2 bases from J, with 14 bases between. CDR3 bases: TGTGCCAGCAGTATTTCCGGGACTTCCACAGATACGCAGTATTTT. Protein sequence: CASSISGTSTDTQYF.

This rearrangement joins TRBV30 to TRBJ1-3; no firm D call. The CDR3 has 16 residues. Germline CDR1 reads GTSNPN; CDR2 reads SVGIG (reference sequence). With 0 bases removed from V and 0 bases from J, the gap between germline ends came to 12 bases. As DNA, the CDR3 is TGTGCCTGGAGTGTACAATGGGCAGACTCTGGAAACACCATATATTTT. This translates into CAWSVQWADSGNTIYF.

The rearrangement joins TRBV5-1 to TRBJ2-3, with a tentative D call TRBD2 (7 bases). The CDR3 is made up of 22 amino acids. The V end was cut by 2 bases, the J end by 0 bases, with 31 bases between. Germline V CDR1 and CDR2: SGHRS, YFSETQ. CDR3 amino acids: CASSFLPVLKGGGVTSTDTQYF. In DNA form, the CDR3 reads TGCGCCAGCAGCTTTTTGCCAGTCCTTAAGGGCGGGGGCGTCACTAGCACAGATACGCAGTATTTT. The whole variable domain, filled in from reference TRBV5-1 and TRBJ2-3, reads KAGVTQTPRYLIKTRGQQVTLSCSPISGHRSVSWYQQTPGQGLQFLFEYFSETQRNKGNFPGRFSGRQFSNSRSEMNVSTLELGDSALYLCASSFLPVLKGGGVTSTDTQYFGPGTRLTVL.

The chain combines TRBV9 with TRBJ2-7, with 10 nucleotides matching TRBD2. Germline values: CDR1 SGDLS, CDR2 YYNGEE. The CDR3 contains 16 residues. V was clipped by 0 bases and J by 3 bases; unmatched bases: 6. CDR3 amino acids: CASSVEASGGFYEQYF. The CDR3 region has the DNA TGTGCCAGCAGCGTAGAGGCTAGCGGGGGTTTCTACGAGCAGTACTTC.

V usage is TRBV2 and J usage is TRBJ2-5, with D perhaps matching TRBD2 (6 bases). CDR1 SNHLY and CDR2 FYNNEI come from the germline V gene. V dropped 7 bases and J dropped 1 base, with 16 bases sitting between them. The CDR3 is 15 amino acids. The CDR3 sequence is CASTPGRAGQETQYF. The CDR3 DNA reads TGTGCCAGCACCCCCGGCCGAGCGGGCCAAGAGACCCAGTACTTC.

J is TRBJ2-7 and V is TRBV5-8, with D uncertain. V shed 0 bases and J shed 3 bases, with 13 bases lying between them. The CDR3 sequence is 15 residues long. Germline CDR1 is SGHTS and CDR2 is YDEGEE. The CDR3 spells CASSLVLWHHYEQYF. The CDR3 coding sequence is TGTGCCAGCAGCTTGGTTTTATGGCACCACTACGAGCAGTACTTC.

The rearrangement uses TRBV9 and TRBJ1-2; D is perhaps TRBD1 (5 bases). The CDR3 loop spans 15 amino acids. Germline V lookup: CDR1 SGDLS, CDR2 YYNGEE. With 0 bases removed from V and 5 bases from J, the gap between germline ends came to 14 bases. The CDR3 DNA is TGTGCCAGCAGCGTAGGACGCAGTGGGGGTTATGGCTACACCTTC. It yields the protein CASSVGRSGGYGYTF.

The gene calls are TRBV6-6 and TRBJ2-3, with TRBD1 matching over 9 bases. The V gene end was trimmed by 0 bases and the J gene end by 6 bases; junction bases not matched to a gene: 4. The germline V gene has CDR1 MNHNY and CDR2 SVGAGI (reference sequence). The CDR3 has 15 residues. In nucleotides, the CDR3 is TGTGCCAGCAGTTACTCGACAGGGGGAGGGGATACGCAGTATTTT. Translating it yields CASSYSTGGGDTQYF.

This clone was detected a few times. V usage is TRBV19 and J usage is TRBJ1-5; 8 nucleotides align to TRBD1. The CDR3 sequence is 15 residues long. V trimming: 4 bases; J trimming: 5 bases; junction bases outside the gene matches: 7. Per the germline V gene, CDR1 is LNHDA and CDR2 is SQIVND (reference sequence). This chain's CDR3 is CASSNQGARYQPQHF. The CDR3 nucleotides are TGTGCCAGTAGTAACCAGGGGGCTAGATATCAGCCCCAGCATTTT. The whole variable domain, remainder taken from reference TRBV19 and TRBJ1-5, is DGGITQSPKYLFRKEGQNVTLSCEQNLNHDAMYWYRQDPGQGLRLIYYSQIVNDFQKGDIAEGYSVSREKKESFPLTVTSAQKNPTAFYLCASSNQGARYQPQHFGDGTRLSIL.

This chain connects TRBV9 to TRBJ1-1; 9 positions agree with TRBD1. Germline V gene sequence: CDR1 SGDLS, CDR2 YYNGEE. The CDR3 length is 14 residues. V shed 4 bases and J 6 bases; nucleotides not matched to a gene: 7. CDR3 sequence reads: CASSLTGGGSEAFF. In nucleotides, the CDR3 is TGTGCCAGCAGCCTCACAGGGGGCGGATCTGAAGCTTTCTTT.

The rearrangement links TRBV9 to TRBJ2-7; 15 bases align to TRBD2. V was clipped by 5 bases and J by 3 bases; unmatched bases: 15. The germline V gene has CDR1 SGDLS and CDR2 YYNGEE. This CDR3 has 19 amino acids. The CDR3 coding sequence is TGTGCCAGCAGTTCAAGCACTGGGGGACTAGCGGGAGGATTCTACGAGCAGTACTTC. This codes for CASSSSTGGLAGGFYEQYF.

The chain combines TRBV9 with TRBJ2-3; 10 nucleotides line up with TRBD2. Germline V lookup: CDR1 SGDLS, CDR2 YYNGEE. The CDR3 consists of 15 residues. Trimming took 4 bases from V and 6 from J; bases not matched to a gene: 8. CDR3 DNA sequence: TGTGCCAGCAGCCCACGGACTAGCGGTAGGGATACGCAGTATTTT. It is translated as CASSPRTSGRDTQYF.

The chain couples TRBV4-2 to TRBJ2-1; 8 bases agree with TRBD2. The trim removed 0 bases at V and 2 bases at J, leaving 3 bases unmatched. The CDR3 loop spans 16 amino acids. Per the germline V gene, CDR1 is LGHNA and CDR2 is YNFKEQ. CDR3 coding DNA: TGTGCCAGCAGCCAAGAAACTAGCGGACCCTACAATGAGCAGTTCTTC. Translated: CASSQETSGPYNEQFF.

This sequence joins TRBV27 and TRBJ2-5, with 14 bases matching TRBD2. J lost 3 bases, V lost 5 bases, and 8 bases had no gene match. Germline lookup yields CDR1 MNHEY and CDR2 SMNVEV (reference sequence). The CDR3 extends over 17 amino acids. CDR3 in amino acids: CASSMGLAGVRKETQYF. CDR3 sequence (DNA): TGTGCCAGCAGTATGGGACTAGCGGGAGTCCGGAAAGAGACCCAGTACTTC.

This clone was seen once. This chain links TRBV4-3 with TRBJ2-5, with 8 positions matching TRBD2. The CDR3 has 17 residues. The germline gives CDR1 LGHNA, CDR2 YSLEER. Losses at the gene ends were 6 bases for V and 1 base for J; bases not matched to a gene: 13. The CDR3 nucleotides read TGCGCCAGCAGAGGGGTGGTAGGCGGGGGGCCCCAAGAGACCCAGTACTTC. Protein product: CASRGVVGGGPQETQYF.

The chain combines TRBV19 with TRBJ2-7, with unresolved D. The CDR3 loop spans 13 amino acids. V lost 1 base, J lost 3 bases, and 7 bases lay in between. The V gene's germline CDR1 is LNHDA and CDR2 SQIVND (reference sequence). CDR3 residues: CASSIGRGYEQYF. The CDR3 bases are TGTGCCAGTAGTATAGGGCGCGGCTACGAGCAGTACTTC.

By sample share, this clone is medium-sized. This chain joins TRBV7-9 and TRBJ1-2, with 8 bases that match TRBD1. V shed 4 bases, J shed 7 bases, and the junction held 5 bases outside the gene matches. CDR1 and CDR2 from the germline V gene are SEHNR and FQNEAQ (reference sequence). The CDR3 runs to 13 residues. The CDR3 bases are TGTGCCAGCAGCTGGACAGGGAGGGCTGGCTACACCTTC. It encodes CASSWTGRAGYTF.

The V call is TRBV7-9, the J call TRBJ2-1; 7 positions match TRBD2. Germline V gene data show CDR1 as SEHNR and CDR2 as FQNEAQ (reference sequence). Trimming removed 5 bases from V and 10 bases from J; junction bases left unmatched: 8. The CDR3 spans 13 residues. The CDR3 DNA is TGTGCCAGCAGCGGATCTCTTAGCGGGGAGCAGTTCTTC. Its protein product is CASSGSLSGEQFF.

The chain links TRBV28 to TRBJ2-7; D is unresolved. The CDR3 spans 12 residues. Per the germline V gene, CDR1 is MDHEN and CDR2 is SYDVKM. Trimming stripped 10 bases from V and 3 bases from J, with 13 bases between. This chain's CDR3 is CATGQAGYEQYF. The CDR3 DNA reads TGTGCCACCGGCCAGGCAGGCTACGAGCAGTACTTC.

The count of this clone is one. The chain uses TRBV6-1 and TRBJ1-2; D unresolved. Germline CDR1 is MNHNS and CDR2 is SASEGT. The CDR3 extends over 14 amino acids. V was clipped by 3 bases and J by 4 bases, with 12 bases between them. For the CDR3, the DNA is TGTGCCAGCAGTGAGTGGGAGAGTGGCTATGGCTACACCTTC. Its translation is CASSEWESGYGYTF.

The chain uses TRBV5-1 and TRBJ2-7; 8 nucleotides agree with TRBD2. The CDR3 consists of 18 residues. Trimming cost V 4 bases and J 2 bases; bases outside gene matches: 17. CDR1 is SGHRS, CDR2 YFSETQ, per germline. The chain's CDR3 is CASSRSHYLAGKTYEQYF. The CDR3 DNA is TGCGCCAGCAGCCGATCTCATTACCTAGCGGGTAAAACCTACGAGCAGTACTTC.

DNA of the CDR3: TGTGCCAGCAGACCGGGGACCGGGGAGCTGTTTTTT. Protein: CASRPGTGELFF. The chain links TRBV25-1 to TRBJ2-2; maybe TRBD2 (5 bases). CDR1 is MGHDK and CDR2 is SYGVNS in the germline V gene. The CDR3 consists of 12 residues. Between the trimmed V and J ends, which lost 6 bases and 5 bases, there was a span of 7 bases.

The chain employs TRBV27 and TRBJ1-5, with D hard to call. Germline V CDR1 and CDR2: MNHEY, SMNVEV (reference sequence). Trimming took off 1 base at V and 0 bases at J, with 7 bases between the two ends. The CDR3 is made up of 15 amino acids. The CDR3 sequence: CASSLWSASNQPQHF. CDR3 coding DNA: TGTGCCAGCAGTTTATGGTCGGCTAGCAATCAGCCCCAGCATTTT.

This clone is a singleton in its sample. J is TRBJ2-7 and V is TRBV11-2; perhaps D is TRBD1 or TRBD2 (5 bases each). The V and J ends lost 1 base and 5 bases respectively, with 9 bases between them. Germline V gene lookup returns CDR1 SGHAT and CDR2 FQNNGV. The CDR3 has 13 amino acids. CDR3 loop: CASSLGLGDEQYF. In DNA, the CDR3 is TGTGCCAGCAGCTTAGGTTTGGGGGACGAGCAGTACTTC.

The rearrangement uses TRBV7-9 and TRBJ2-7; D call uncertain. The V and J ends lost 10 bases and 6 bases respectively, with 7 bases between them. The CDR3 contains 9 residues. Germline V lookup: CDR1 SEHNR, CDR2 FQNEAQ (reference sequence). CDR3 in amino acids: CATSAEQYF. In DNA, the CDR3 is TGTGCCACCAGTGCCGAGCAGTACTTC. The full variable domain, with the rest looked up from reference TRBV7-9 and TRBJ2-7, is DTGVSQNPRHKITKRGQNVTFRCDPISEHNRLYWYRQTLGQGPEFLTYFQNEAQLEKSRLLSDRFSAERPKGSFSTLEIQRTEQGDSAMYLCATSAEQYFGPGTRLTVT.

V and J are TRBV4-1 and TRBJ2-5; 7 nucleotides align to TRBD2. Germline V CDR1 and CDR2: MGHRA, YSYEKL. J gave up 4 bases and V 1 base, and 6 bases lay outside the gene matches. The CDR3 loop spans 15 amino acids. This CDR3 is CASSQGRGGGETQYF. CDR3 coding DNA: TGCGCCAGCAGCCAAGGAAGGGGCGGGGGAGAGACCCAGTACTTC.